This entry lists 24 T cell receptor beta chains sequenced from one sample in a study of T cells after yellow fever vaccination. TCRdb re-analysed the 5' RACE reads in MiXCR, keeping a single row per CDR3 protein. The sample includes 300,000 to 400,000 distinct CDR3 sequences, over 8% of them seen just once. Source: PBMCs, taken on the day of the first yellow fever vaccination. The origin of the receptors is a man between 18 and 29 years old who received the YFV17D yellow fever vaccine.

This sequence joins TRBV29-1 and TRBJ1-2; D call uncertain. CDR3 length: 15 amino acids. Between the trimmed V and J ends, which lost 6 bases and 1 base, there was a span of 18 bases. Germline V gene data show CDR1 as SQVTM and CDR2 as ANQGSEA. This CDR3 reads CSVPGTYSHNYGYTF. The DNA for the CDR3 is TGCAGCGTCCCTGGAACCTATTCTCATAACTATGGCTACACCTTC.

V usage is TRBV5-1 and J usage is TRBJ1-2; D is unresolved. The V gene lost 1 base and the J gene lost 8 bases, with 21 bases spanning the gap. This CDR3 is 16 amino acids long. Germline-derived CDR1 and CDR2 are SGHRS and YFSETQ. This CDR3 is CASSLKLPETKNGYTF. The CDR3 DNA reads as TGCGCCAGCAGCTTGAAATTACCCGAGACAAAGAACGGCTACACCTTC.

This clonotype was seen a few times. The V gene is TRBV7-9, the J gene TRBJ1-1; D not resolved. Between the trimmed V and J ends, which lost 1 base and 6 bases, there was a span of 12 bases. This CDR3 spans 14 amino acids. Germline assignment: CDR1 SEHNR and CDR2 FQNEAQ (reference sequence). The CDR3: CASSLDLTLAEAFF. The CDR3 DNA sequence: TGTGCCAGCAGCTTAGATCTAACCCTAGCTGAAGCTTTCTTT.

The CDR3 DNA is TGCAGTGCGACTTCCTACAATGAGCAGTTCTTC. This encodes CSATSYNEQFF. The J gene is TRBJ2-1, the V gene TRBV20-1; D unresolved. Germline assignment: CDR1 DFQATT and CDR2 SNEGSKA (reference sequence). The V end lost 6 bases, the J end lost 1 base, and 4 bases lay between the germline ends. CDR3 size: 11 residues.

The V gene is TRBV12-3 or TRBV12-4, the J gene TRBJ2-5, with TRBD1 matching 7 bases. CDR3 length: 13 amino acids. The trim removed 6 bases at V and 5 bases at J, leaving 6 bases unmatched. CDR3 in amino acids: CASRWTGRETQYF. The CDR3 coding sequence is TGTGCCAGCAGGTGGACAGGCCGGGAGACCCAGTACTTC.

The chain couples TRBV20-1 to TRBJ1-2; 8 bases map to TRBD1. CDR1 is DFQATT and CDR2 is SNEGSKA in the germline V gene (reference sequence). Trimming took 3 bases from V and 2 from J; bases not matched to a gene: 8. This CDR3 comprises 15 residues. Here the CDR3 DNA reads TGCAGTGCTAGGGACGACAGGGGTCGGAACTATGGCTACACCTTC. As protein: CSARDDRGRNYGYTF.

In its sample, this clonotype was seen a few times. The chain has TRBV28 and TRBJ1-1; 9 positions agree with TRBD1. Germline CDR1 MDHEN, CDR2 SYDVKM. V dropped 5 bases and J dropped 0; count of bases not matched to a gene: 4. CDR3 length equals 15 residues. The CDR3 DNA reads as TGTGCCAGCAGTCCCCACAGGGGGCTGAACACTGAAGCTTTCTTT. Its protein is CASSPHRGLNTEAFF.

The table lists this clonotype with many counts. V gene TRBV9 combines with J gene TRBJ1-2, with a tentative D call TRBD1 (6 bases). Germline values: CDR1 SGDLS, CDR2 YYNGEE. V dropped 0 bases and J dropped 4 bases, with 13 bases sitting between them. The CDR3 is 15 residues long. The CDR3 sequence: CASSVADRTRYGYTF. The CDR3 coding sequence is TGTGCCAGCAGCGTAGCAGACAGGACCCGCTATGGCTACACCTTC.

This clonotype was recorded at least ten times. The chain recombines TRBV5-1 with TRBJ2-7, with TRBD2 matching 11 bases. Germline V CDR1 and CDR2: SGHRS, YFSETQ. The CDR3 loop spans 16 amino acids. The V segment lost 4 bases and the J segment 0 bases; nucleotides outside the gene matches: 6. CDR3 in DNA: TGCGCCAGCAGCCCGGGACTAGCGGACCCCTCCTACGAGCAGTACTTC. Translating it yields CASSPGLADPSYEQYF.

In this sample, this clonotype turned up a few times. The chain uses TRBV12-3 or TRBV12-4 and TRBJ2-1, with 9 bases aligning to TRBD2. The CDR3 length is 17 residues. J gave up 8 bases and V 5 bases, and 16 bases lay outside the gene matches. The CDR3 loop reads CASSPLPPLRGGYEQFF. In DNA form, the CDR3 reads TGTGCCAGCAGTCCCTTGCCCCCTCTGCGGGGGGGCTATGAGCAGTTCTTC.

This clonotype was seen more than once but under ten times. V and J are TRBV10-3 and TRBJ2-2, with TRBD1 identical over 7 bases. The CDR3 loop spans 15 amino acids. J lost 6 bases, V lost 6 bases, and 10 bases had no gene match. The germline gives CDR1 ENHRY, CDR2 SYGVKD. The CDR3 spells CAISLGLTGAGELFF. The DNA of the CDR3 is TGTGCCATCAGCCTAGGTTTAACAGGGGCCGGGGAGCTGTTTTTT.

This clonotype was recorded at least ten times. J is TRBJ2-1 and V is TRBV27; a weak D match, TRBD2 (6 bases). This CDR3 comprises 18 residues. Trimming removed 0 bases at V and 1 base at J, with 16 bases between. Per germline, CDR1 MNHEY and CDR2 SMNVEV (reference sequence). CDR3 region: CASSLSAGTSQSYNEQFF. The DNA of the CDR3 is TGTGCCAGCAGTTTATCAGCGGGTACTAGCCAGTCCTACAATGAGCAGTTCTTC.

This clonotype was counted ten times or more. The chain has TRBV12-3 or TRBV12-4 and TRBJ1-2; the match to TRBD1 covers 8 bases. V was pared by 5 bases and J by 6 bases, with 8 bases of the junction left unmatched. The CDR3 runs 14 residues. The CDR3 region is CASSKWTGRDGYTF. DNA for the CDR3: TGTGCCAGCAGTAAATGGACAGGGCGGGATGGCTACACCTTC.

This clonotype was found many times. The V and J genes are TRBV19 and TRBJ1-1, with D perhaps matching TRBD1 (5 bases). This CDR3 region has 15 residues. Trimming removed 5 bases from V and 0 bases from J, with 13 bases in between. Germline V lookup: CDR1 LNHDA, CDR2 SQIVND (reference sequence). The CDR3 DNA reads TGTGCCAGTAGTTCTCAGGGAGGCCTGAACACTGAAGCTTTCTTT. Translating it yields CASSSQGGLNTEAFF.

This clonotype was observed at least ten times. This chain joins TRBV9 and TRBJ2-7; D may be TRBD1 or TRBD2 (6 bases each). Per germline, CDR1 SGDLS and CDR2 YYNGEE. CDR3 length: 16 amino acids. With 4 bases removed from V and 0 bases from J, the gap between germline ends came to 17 bases. CDR3 residues: CASSSPQGGSSYEQYF. CDR3 sequence (DNA): TGTGCCAGCAGCTCCCCCCAAGGGGGGAGCTCCTACGAGCAGTACTTC.

This clonotype has more than one count but fewer than ten. V and J are TRBV6-5 and TRBJ2-1, with 10 bases aligning to TRBD2. Germline V gene lookup returns CDR1 MNHEY and CDR2 SVGAGI. V was pared by 5 bases and J by 6 bases, with 10 bases of the junction left unmatched. This CDR3 is built from 16 residues. The CDR3 region has the DNA TGTGCCAGCAGTCACCCGCAGCGGGGGGGATCCAATGAGCAGTTCTTC. It codes for CASSHPQRGGSNEQFF.

This clonotype was observed a few times. The chain links TRBV9 to TRBJ2-5; 15 bases are a match to TRBD2. The germline V gene encodes CDR1 SGDLS and CDR2 YYNGEE. V dropped 0 bases and J dropped 4; count of bases not matched to a gene: 4. CDR3 size: 17 residues. CDR3 amino acids: CASSVGPGLAGGETQYF. The CDR3 DNA reads as TGTGCCAGCAGCGTAGGTCCGGGACTAGCGGGGGGAGAGACCCAGTACTTC.

In DNA form, the CDR3 reads TGTGCCAGCAGTAACCCCCACGGGCAGGTGAGCACTGAAGCTTTCTTT. Residues: CASSNPHGQVSTEAFF. J is TRBJ1-1 and V is TRBV7-9; D gene uncertain. The CDR3 has 16 amino acids. The germline V gene encodes CDR1 SEHNR and CDR2 FQNEAQ (reference sequence). Trimming cost V 6 bases and J 4 bases, with 21 bases left between them.

This CDR3 is CASSPPAHQETQYF. In DNA, the CDR3 is TGTGCCAGCTCACCGCCGGCGCACCAAGAGACCCAGTACTTC. This chain joins TRBV18 and TRBJ2-5; D call uncertain. V dropped 3 bases and J dropped 0 bases, with 8 bases sitting between them. Per the germline V gene, CDR1 is KGHSH and CDR2 is LQKENI. The CDR3 consists of 14 residues.

The chain uses TRBV29-1 and TRBJ2-3; D gene unclear. The CDR3 runs to 12 residues. Trimming cost V 3 bases and J 2 bases, with 6 bases left between them. The V gene's germline CDR1 is SQVTM and CDR2 ANQGSEA. CDR3 loop: CSVDPNTDTQYF. CDR3 nucleotide sequence: TGCAGCGTTGACCCCAACACAGATACGCAGTATTTT.

The chain joins TRBV4-2 to TRBJ1-4, with 7 bases fitting TRBD1. The CDR3 length is 15 residues. Trimming at V came to 0 bases and at J to 8 bases, leaving 6 bases not matched to a gene. Per the germline V gene, CDR1 is LGHNA and CDR2 is YNFKEQ. The CDR3 reads CASSQEGRGREKLFF. For the CDR3, the DNA is TGTGCCAGCAGCCAAGAAGGGAGGGGGCGAGAAAAACTGTTTTTT.

This clonotype was counted ten times or more. The chain is built from TRBV10-3 and TRBJ2-7; 9 bases agree with TRBD1. Germline V lookup: CDR1 ENHRY, CDR2 SYGVKD. This CDR3 has 14 amino acids. V trimming: 8 bases; J trimming: 2 bases; junction bases outside the gene matches: 7. The DNA of the CDR3 is TGTGCCATCGGTTCGGGACAGGGACCCTACGAGCAGTACGTC. This gives the protein CAIGSGQGPYEQYV.

This clonotype was recorded at least ten times. The chain recombines TRBV5-4 with TRBJ1-2, with D maybe TRBD1 (6 bases). The CDR3 has 13 amino acids. V lost 4 bases to trimming and J lost 6 bases, with 13 bases between them. CDR1 and CDR2 (germline): SGHNT, YYREEE (reference sequence). This chain's CDR3 is CASSATGSDGYTF. The CDR3, as DNA: TGTGCCAGCAGCGCAACAGGGTCTGATGGCTACACCTTC.

This clonotype was observed a handful of times. The chain uses TRBV6-2 or TRBV6-3 and TRBJ1-2; 8 bases fit TRBD1. Germline-derived CDR1 and CDR2 are MNHEY and SVGEGT. After removal of 2 bases from V and 3 bases from J, the junction contained 5 bases not matched to a gene. The CDR3 consists of 15 residues. CDR3 in amino acids: CASSYQTGEYYGYTF. CDR3 in DNA: TGTGCCAGCAGTTACCAGACAGGGGAGTACTATGGCTACACCTTC.